This is a list of T cell receptor beta chains from one sample in a study of cytomegalovirus exposure and HLA in healthy donors. Generated by immunoSEQ multiplex PCR, the TCRdb table keeps only in-frame clones and is missing some. The sample has approximately 53,000 clones; 77% are singletons. The source material was PBMCs. These receptors came from a middle-aged woman in good health and CMV-seropositive. The CDR3 runs from the conserved cysteine through the conserved F or W. D genes are given only for firm matches. A row's size may be missing; if present it is once, few, many or a size class.

>TRBV7-9|TRBJ2-7|-|TRBD1
CASSSTGVHSSYEQYF
TGTGCCAGCAGCAGTACAGGGGTCCATAGCTCCTACGAGCAGTACTTC
>TRBV6-6|TRBJ1-2|-|TRBD1
CASSSDRWGYGYTF
TGTGCCAGCAGTTCGGACAGGTGGGGATATGGCTACACCTTC
>TRBV30|TRBJ2-3|-|TRBD2
CAWSLLAGGETQYF
TGTGCCTGGAGTCTTCTAGCGGGGGGGGAGACGCAGTATTTT
>TRBV5-4|TRBJ2-1|-|-
CASSLVSPGYNEQFF
TGTGCCAGCAGCTTGGTGTCTCCGGGCTACAATGAGCAGTTCTTC
>TRBV5-8|TRBJ2-7|-|-
CASSLGRGVSYEQYF
TGTGCCAGCAGCTTGGGTCGGGGAGTCTCCTACGAGCAGTACTTC
>TRBV27|TRBJ1-5|once|TRBD1
CASSSGQGDQPQHF
TGTGCCAGCAGTTCGGGACAGGGCGATCAGCCCCAGCATTTT
>TRBV10-3|TRBJ1-2|-|TRBD1
CAISGGLGQDYGYTF
TGTGCCATCAGTGGCGGTCTGGGACAGGACTATGGCTACACCTTC
>TRBV6-6|TRBJ1-2|-|TRBD1
CASSLGTGGNYGYTF
TGTGCCAGCAGTCTCGGGACAGGGGGTAACTATGGCTACACCTTC
>TRBV6-6|TRBJ2-7|-|-
CASRLPGGGAYEQYF
TGTGCCAGCAGGTTACCGGGCGGTGGGGCATACGAGCAGTACTTC
>TRBV7-9|TRBJ2-7|-|-
CASSSPREQYF
TGTGCCAGCAGCTCCCCGAGAGAGCAGTACTTC
>TRBV9|TRBJ1-1|-|-
CASSAGTGRAEAFF
TGTGCCAGCAGCGCGGGAACAGGGAGGGCTGAAGCTTTCTTT
>TRBV30|TRBJ1-1|-|-
CALGGQGRTEAFF
TGTGCCTTGGGGGGGCAGGGTCGGACTGAAGCTTTCTTT
>TRBV4-3|TRBJ2-4|-|-
CASSQELAKNIQYF
TGCGCCAGCAGCCAAGAACTAGCCAAAAACATTCAGTACTTC
>TRBV9|TRBJ2-1|-|-
CASSVAQTRKYNEQFF
TGTGCCAGCAGCGTAGCTCAGACTAGGAAGTACAATGAGCAGTTCTTC
>TRBV4-3|TRBJ1-5|once|-
CASSPSEKNQPQHF
TGCGCCAGCAGCCCCTCGGAGAAGAATCAGCCCCAGCATTTT
>TRBV30|TRBJ1-1|-|-
CAWTRGWTEAFF
TGTGCCTGGACTCGGGGTTGGACTGAAGCTTTCTTT
>TRBV19|TRBJ2-7|-|-
CASSMTPSYEQYF
TGTGCCAGTAGTATGACTCCTTCCTACGAGCAGTACTTC
>TRBV28|TRBJ1-1|-|-
CASSRTDSIMNTEAFF
TGTGCCAGCAGCCGTACTGACAGCATCATGAACACTGAAGCTTTCTTT
>TRBV9|TRBJ2-3|-|TRBD2
CASSVAGESTDTQYF
TGTGCCAGCAGCGTCGCGGGGGAGAGCACAGATACGCAGTATTTT
>TRBV6-1|TRBJ1-1|-|-
CASRNRGGGTEAFF
TGTGCCAGCAGGAATAGGGGAGGGGGCACTGAAGCTTTCTTT
>TRBV5-4|TRBJ1-2|-|TRBD1
CASSPWTGGSYGYTF
TGTGCCAGCAGCCCTTGGACAGGGGGCTCCTATGGCTACACCTTC
>TRBV5-4|TRBJ1-2|few|-
CASSTIDQGGNGYTF
TGTGCCAGCAGCACCATTGACCAGGGTGGTAATGGCTACACCTTC
>TRBV28|TRBJ1-2|-|-
CASSLKQGGGYTF
TGTGCCAGCAGTTTAAAACAGGGCGGAGGCTACACCTTC
>TRBV5-1|TRBJ2-5|-|-
CASSLGGGETQYF
TGCGCCAGCAGCTTGGGAGGTGGAGAGACCCAGTACTTC
>TRBV4-1|TRBJ2-6|-|-
CASSQAVQGMGSGANVLTF
TGCGCCAGCAGCCAAGCGGTCCAGGGGATGGGCTCTGGGGCCAACGTCCTGACTTTC
>TRBV28|TRBJ1-5|once|-
CASSPQTVQPQHF
TGTGCCAGCAGTCCCCAGACAGTTCAGCCCCAGCATTTT
>TRBV7-2|TRBJ1-2|-|TRBD1
CASSADRGRGGYTF
TGTGCCAGCAGCGCGGACAGGGGGCGGGGGGGCTACACCTTC
>TRBV7-2|TRBJ2-2|-|-
CASSSPNTGELFF
TGTGCCAGCAGCTCCCCAAACACCGGGGAGCTGTTTTTT
>TRBV7-2|TRBJ1-1|-|-
CASSLPGPNTEAFF
TGTGCCAGCAGCTTGCCAGGGCCAAACACTGAAGCTTTCTTT
>TRBV5-1|TRBJ1-2|-|TRBD1
CASSLVGQGMTRGYTF
TGCGCCAGCAGCTTGGTGGGACAGGGGATGACTCGGGGCTACACCTTC
>TRBV11-2|TRBJ2-3|few|TRBD2
CASSNPNPRGVRTDTQYF
TGTGCCAGCAGCAACCCCAACCCTCGGGGGGTTAGGACAGATACGCAGTATTTT
>TRBV7-9|TRBJ1-2|once|-
CASSAPGIPEDYGYTF
TGTGCCAGCAGCGCCCCCGGGATCCCGGAGGACTATGGCTACACCTTC
>TRBV11-2|TRBJ2-7|few|-
CASSRLRGRGGHEQYF
TGTGCCAGCAGCCGCTTGCGCGGACGTGGGGGCCACGAGCAGTACTTC
>TRBV9|TRBJ2-3|-|TRBD2
CASSVGLAGGDTQYF
TGTGCCAGCAGCGTAGGTCTAGCGGGGGGGGATACGCAGTATTTT
>TRBV14|TRBJ1-1|-|-
CASSQDPPGNTEAFF
TGTGCCAGCAGCCAAGACCCGCCCGGGAACACTGAAGCTTTCTTT
>TRBV29-1|TRBJ2-6|-|-
CSVVGGQASSGANVLTF
TGCAGCGTTGTGGGGGGGCAGGCGAGCTCTGGGGCCAACGTCCTGACTTTC
>TRBV5-1|TRBJ2-5|-|-
CASRNGGKETQYF
TGCGCCAGCAGAAACGGGGGTAAAGAGACCCAGTACTTC
>TRBV10-3|TRBJ1-2|-|TRBD1
CASRGQGPGGYTF
TGTGCCAGCCGTGGACAGGGCCCAGGTGGCTACACCTTC
>TRBV18|TRBJ1-2|once|TRBD1
CASSGDRSYGYTF
TGTGCCAGCTCAGGGGACAGGAGCTATGGCTACACCTTC
>TRBV6-1|TRBJ1-5|-|-
CASNKDRHNQPQHF
TGTGCCAGTAACAAAGACAGGCATAATCAGCCCCAGCATTTT
>TRBV30|TRBJ1-2|-|-
CAWSVRHRVQDLLHLRGYTF
TGTGCCTGGAGTGTACGCCACAGGGTACAGGATTTACTTCACCTTAGAGGCTACACCTTC
>TRBV13|TRBJ1-2|-|TRBD1
CASRLTGTGNYGYTF
TGTGCCAGCAGGCTTACCGGGACAGGGAACTATGGCTACACCTTC
>TRBV29-1|TRBJ1-5|-|-
CSVDRGGGQPQHF
TGCAGCGTTGACAGGGGCGGCGGTCAGCCCCAGCATTTT
>TRBV10-2|TRBJ1-1|-|-
CASRDSTLNTEAFF
TGCGCCAGCAGGGACAGTACCCTGAACACTGAAGCTTTCTTT
>TRBV7-6|TRBJ1-4|-|-
CASSPSRQGNEKLFF
TGTGCCAGCAGCCCCTCAAGGCAGGGGAATGAAAAACTGTTTTTT
>TRBV30|TRBJ2-3|-|-
CAWKGARADTQYF
TGTGCCTGGAAAGGGGCCCGAGCAGATACGCAGTATTTT
>TRBV30|TRBJ1-2|few|-
CAWTYSPTGGRGGYTF
TGTGCCTGGACATACTCCCCGACAGGAGGACGGGGTGGCTACACCTTC
>TRBV5-6|TRBJ2-2|once|-
CASSFLGPNTGELFF
TGTGCCAGCAGCTTCCTTGGGCCGAACACCGGGGAGCTGTTTTTT
>TRBV7-9|TRBJ1-1|-|TRBD1
CASSQRQGSTEAFF
TGTGCCAGCAGCCAACGACAGGGGAGTACTGAAGCTTTCTTT
>TRBV2|TRBJ1-2|-|TRBD1
CASSATQGPTQGPQWYGYTF
TGTGCCAGCAGTGCTACACAGGGGCCCACTCAGGGGCCGCAATGGTATGGCTACACCTTC